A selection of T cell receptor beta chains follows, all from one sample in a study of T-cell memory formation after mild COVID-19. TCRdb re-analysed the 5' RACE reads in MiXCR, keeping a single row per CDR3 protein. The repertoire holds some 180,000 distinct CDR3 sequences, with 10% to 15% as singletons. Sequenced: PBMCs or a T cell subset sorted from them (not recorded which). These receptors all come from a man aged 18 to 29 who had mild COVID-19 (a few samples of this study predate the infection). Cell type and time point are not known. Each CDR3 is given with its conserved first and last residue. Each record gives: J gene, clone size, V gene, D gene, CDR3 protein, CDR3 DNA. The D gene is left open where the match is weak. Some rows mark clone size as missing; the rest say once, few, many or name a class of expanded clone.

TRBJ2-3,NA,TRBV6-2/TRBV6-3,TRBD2,CASSYLSRGDTDTQYF,TGTGCCAGCAGTTACCTCTCCCGGGGGGACACAGATACGCAGTATTTT
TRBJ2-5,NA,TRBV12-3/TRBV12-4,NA,CASSTQGETQYF,TGTGCCAGCAGCACGCAGGGGGAGACCCAGTACTTC
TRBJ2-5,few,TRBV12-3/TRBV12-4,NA,CASSPPGGTQYF,TGTGCCAGCAGTCCCCCCGGCGGGACCCAGTACTTC
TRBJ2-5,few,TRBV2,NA,CASHPGRGGQETQYF,TGTGCCAGCCATCCTGGAAGGGGGGGGCAAGAGACCCAGTACTTC
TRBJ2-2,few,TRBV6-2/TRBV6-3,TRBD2,CASRNSGGPFANTGELFF,TGTGCCAGCAGAAATAGCGGGGGGCCATTCGCGAACACCGGGGAGCTGTTTTTT
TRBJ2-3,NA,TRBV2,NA,CASSEAVYTQYF,TGTGCCAGCAGTGAAGCGGTTTATACGCAGTATTTT
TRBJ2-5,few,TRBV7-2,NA,CASSPPWGGGESETQYF,TGTGCCAGCAGCCCACCTTGGGGGGGGGGCGAATCTGAGACCCAGTACTTC
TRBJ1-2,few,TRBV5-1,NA,CASSLEGDGGNYGYTF,TGCGCCAGCAGCTTGGAGGGGGACGGGGGAAACTATGGCTACACCTTC
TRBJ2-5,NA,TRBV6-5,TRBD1,CASRDRVARETQYF,TGTGCCAGCAGAGACAGGGTAGCCCGAGAGACCCAGTACTTC
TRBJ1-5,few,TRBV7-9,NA,CASSLEVAGIRNQPQHF,TGTGCCAGCAGCTTAGAGGTCGCGGGAATTCGCAATCAGCCCCAGCATTTT
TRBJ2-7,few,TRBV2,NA,CASSEGAAGEQYF,TGTGCCAGCAGTGAAGGCGCCGCGGGCGAGCAGTACTTC
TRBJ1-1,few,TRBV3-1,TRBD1,CASSQVGQDEAFF,TGTGCCAGCAGCCAAGTTGGACAGGATGAAGCTTTCTTT
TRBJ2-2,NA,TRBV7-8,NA,CASSRWGAETGELFF,TGTGCCAGCAGCCGATGGGGGGCCGAAACCGGGGAGCTGTTTTTT
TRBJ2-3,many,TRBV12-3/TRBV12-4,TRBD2,CASSLSGGSGTDTQYF,TGTGCCAGCAGTTTATCCGGGGGGAGTGGCACAGATACGCAGTATTTT
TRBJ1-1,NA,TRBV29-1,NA,CSVGRTANTEAFF,TGCAGCGTCGGAAGGACAGCGAACACTGAAGCTTTCTTT
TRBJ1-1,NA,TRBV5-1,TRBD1,CASSVRGQNTEAFF,TGCGCCAGCAGCGTTAGGGGGCAGAACACTGAAGCTTTCTTT
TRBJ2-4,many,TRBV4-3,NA,CASQGGGTPGIQYF,TGCGCCAGCCAAGGGGGGGGGACCCCGGGCATTCAGTACTTC
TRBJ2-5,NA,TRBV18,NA,CASSAGHEETQYF,TGTGCCAGCTCAGCGGGGCATGAGGAGACCCAGTACTTC
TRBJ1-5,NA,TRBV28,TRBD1,CASSPGQGSQPQHF,TGTGCCAGCAGCCCTGGACAGGGTAGTCAGCCCCAGCATTTT
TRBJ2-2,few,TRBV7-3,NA,CASSFWGITGELFF,TGTGCCAGCAGCTTCTGGGGGATTACCGGGGAGCTGTTTTTT
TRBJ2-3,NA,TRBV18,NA,CASSPGMGADTQYF,TGTGCCAGCTCACCAGGGATGGGGGCAGATACGCAGTATTTT
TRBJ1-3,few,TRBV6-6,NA,CASSPTGPTGNTIYF,TGTGCCAGCAGTCCAACAGGGCCCACTGGAAACACCATATATTTT
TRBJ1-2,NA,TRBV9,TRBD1,CASSVEEGASGYTF,TGTGCCAGCAGCGTAGAGGAGGGGGCCTCTGGCTACACCTTC
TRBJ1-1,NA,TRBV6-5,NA,CASSYNLNTEAFF,TGTGCCAGCAGTTATAATCTGAACACTGAAGCTTTCTTT
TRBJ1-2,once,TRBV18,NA,CASSPEGGYGYTF,TGTGCCAGCTCACCAGAGGGTGGCTATGGCTACACCTTC
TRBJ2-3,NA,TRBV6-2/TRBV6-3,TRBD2,CASSDLIAGAQYF,TGTGCCAGCAGTGACTTAATAGCGGGGGCGCAGTATTTT
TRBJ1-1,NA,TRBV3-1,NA,CASSQAPVNTEAFF,TGTGCCAGCAGCCAAGCCCCGGTGAACACTGAAGCTTTCTTT
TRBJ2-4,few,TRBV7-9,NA,CASSLGAARNIQYF,TGTGCCAGCAGCTTAGGGGCGGCGCGAAACATTCAGTACTTC
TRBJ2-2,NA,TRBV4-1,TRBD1,CASSLTLPGQGVLGELFF,TGCGCCAGCAGCCTAACTCTTCCGGGACAGGGGGTACTAGGGGAGCTGTTTTTT
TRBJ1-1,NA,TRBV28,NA,CATQAGGPNTEAFF,TGTGCCACCCAGGCTGGGGGGCCCAACACTGAAGCTTTCTTT
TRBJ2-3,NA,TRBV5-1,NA,CATHSGPSTDTLYF,TGCGCCACACATAGCGGACCTAGCACAGATACGCTGTATTTT
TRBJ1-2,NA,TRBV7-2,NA,CASSQRTDQNYGYTF,TGTGCCAGCAGCCAAAGGACAGATCAGAACTATGGCTACACCTTC
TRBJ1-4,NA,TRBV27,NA,CASSVSPGTANEKLFF,TGTGCCAGCAGTGTCTCCCCCGGGACGGCTAATGAAAAACTGTTTTTT
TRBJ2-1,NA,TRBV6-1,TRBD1,CASNAGTGLFNEQFF,TGTGCCAGCAATGCCGGGACAGGCCTTTTCAATGAGCAGTTCTTC
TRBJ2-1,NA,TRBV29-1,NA,CSVEVGSYNEQFF,TGCAGCGTTGAAGTGGGGTCCTACAATGAGCAGTTCTTC
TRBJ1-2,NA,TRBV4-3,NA,CASSRIQRGAYGYTF,TGCGCCAGCAGCCGTATCCAGCGTGGGGCTTATGGCTACACCTTC
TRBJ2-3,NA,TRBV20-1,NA,CSARVRLGTGDGTDTQYF,TGCAGTGCTAGAGTTCGGTTGGGGACGGGGGACGGCACAGATACGCAGTATTTT
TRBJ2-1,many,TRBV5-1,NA,CASSLAAGSFYNEQFF,TGCGCCAGCAGCTTGGCCGCAGGGAGTTTCTACAATGAGCAGTTCTTC
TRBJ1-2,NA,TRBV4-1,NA,CASSQAFPRRGASKGYTF,TGCGCCAGCAGCCAAGCCTTCCCCCGGCGTGGGGCCTCGAAAGGCTACACCTTC
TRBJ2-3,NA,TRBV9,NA,CASSPRTGKGADTQYF,TGTGCCAGCAGCCCGAGGACGGGGAAGGGTGCAGATACGCAGTATTTT
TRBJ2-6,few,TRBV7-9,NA,CASSPPGNGANVLTF,TGTGCCAGCAGTCCTCCAGGGAACGGGGCCAACGTCCTGACTTTC
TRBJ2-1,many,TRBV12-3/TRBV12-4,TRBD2,CASSPWTSGDNEQFF,TGTGCCAGCAGTCCTTGGACTAGCGGGGACAATGAGCAGTTCTTC
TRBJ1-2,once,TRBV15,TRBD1,CATSTRQGNGYTF,TGTGCCACCAGCACTCGACAGGGTAATGGCTACACCTTC
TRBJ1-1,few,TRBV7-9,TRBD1,CASSLVQGAEAFF,TGTGCCAGCAGCTTAGTACAGGGGGCTGAAGCTTTCTTT
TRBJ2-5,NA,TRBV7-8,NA,CASSPGASSSGETQYF,TGTGCCAGCAGCCCAGGGGCCTCCTCATCGGGCGAGACCCAGTACTTC
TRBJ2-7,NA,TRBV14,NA,CASSQAGALYEQYF,TGTGCCAGCAGCCAAGCAGGGGCCCTCTACGAGCAGTACTTC
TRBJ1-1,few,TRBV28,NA,CASSLTPPGAEAFF,TGTGCCAGCAGTTTAACGCCCCCAGGCGCTGAAGCTTTCTTT
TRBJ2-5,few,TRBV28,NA,CASIDARLGRGGETQYF,TGTGCCAGCATTGACGCTCGTCTGGGCAGGGGAGGGGAGACCCAGTACTTC
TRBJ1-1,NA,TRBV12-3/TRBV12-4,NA,CASSFRQINTEAFF,TGTGCCAGCAGTTTTCGTCAGATTAACACTGAAGCTTTCTTT
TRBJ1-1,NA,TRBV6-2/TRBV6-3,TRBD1,CASRNRGGSTEAFF,TGTGCCAGCCGCAACAGGGGAGGGAGCACTGAAGCTTTCTTT
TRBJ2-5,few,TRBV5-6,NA,CASSLGQGKTQYF,TGTGCCAGCAGCCTCGGCCAGGGGAAGACCCAGTACTTC
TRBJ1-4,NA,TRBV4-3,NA,CASSQGDGSNEKLFF,TGCGCCAGCAGCCAGGGGGACGGAAGTAATGAAAAACTGTTTTTT
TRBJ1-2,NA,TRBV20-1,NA,CSARGRRELYGYTF,TGCAGTGCTAGAGGGCGGCGAGAACTTTATGGCTACACCTTC
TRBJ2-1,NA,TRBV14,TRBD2,CASSQGLAYEQFF,TGTGCCAGCAGCCAGGGACTAGCGTATGAGCAGTTCTTC
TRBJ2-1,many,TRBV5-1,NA,CASSLIVVRGASYNEQFF,TGCGCCAGCAGCTTGATAGTGGTGCGGGGAGCCTCCTACAATGAGCAGTTCTTC
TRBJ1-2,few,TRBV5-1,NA,CASSRGDRDRAGGYTF,TGCGCCAGCAGCCGGGGAGACCGCGACAGAGCCGGTGGCTACACCTTC
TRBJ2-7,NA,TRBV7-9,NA,CASSWGVQGYEQYF,TGTGCCAGCAGCTGGGGAGTACAGGGTTACGAGCAGTACTTC
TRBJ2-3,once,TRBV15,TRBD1,CATSSYSGTGALDTQYF,TGTGCCACCAGCAGTTACTCCGGGACAGGGGCGTTAGATACGCAGTATTTT
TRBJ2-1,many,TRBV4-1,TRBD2,CASSQDGTSGHNRGQFF,TGCGCCAGCAGCCAAGATGGGACTAGCGGTCATAATCGTGGGCAGTTCTTC
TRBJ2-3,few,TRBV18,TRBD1,CASSPMGQTFTDTQYF,TGTGCCAGCTCACCTATGGGACAGACCTTCACAGATACGCAGTATTTT